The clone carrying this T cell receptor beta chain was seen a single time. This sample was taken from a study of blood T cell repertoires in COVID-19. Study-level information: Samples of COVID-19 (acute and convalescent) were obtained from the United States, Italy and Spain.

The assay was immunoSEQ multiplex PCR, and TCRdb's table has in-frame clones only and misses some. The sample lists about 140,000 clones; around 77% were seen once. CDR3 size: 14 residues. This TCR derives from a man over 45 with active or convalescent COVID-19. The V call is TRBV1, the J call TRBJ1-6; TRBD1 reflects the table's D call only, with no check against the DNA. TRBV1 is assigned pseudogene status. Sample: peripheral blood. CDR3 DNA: TGCACCAGCAGCCAAGGTGTCAGGGGTTCACCCCTCCACTTT. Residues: CTSSQGVRGSPLHF.